These 4 T cell receptor beta chains came from one sample sequenced in a study of control samples from healthy donors and cancer patients (dated by TCRdb to 2020 to 2021). Library prep was done by the immunoSEQ multiplex PCR assay. The table was pulled from immuneACCESS by TCRdb, which kept in-frame rearrangements only. Such tables lose some clones; where checked, under half of the loss comes from unresolved V genes, and the rest has no known cause. This sample comprises around 28,000 clones, about 87% of them detected only once. The ten largest clones represent less than 2% of the sample. The sample was PBMCs. The receptors were gathered from a woman aged 40-49 years with lung cancer.

The genes are TRBV15 and TRBJ1-5; tentative D call: TRBD1 (6 bases). This CDR3 has 16 amino acids. V was shortened by 0 bases and J by 2 bases, with 11 bases between the two germline ends. Germline V gives CDR1 LNHNV, CDR2 YYDKDF (reference sequence). CDR3 in amino acids: CATSRDRGPGNQPQHF. Written as DNA, the CDR3 is TGTGCCACCAGCAGAGATCGGGGGCCGGGCAATCAGCCCCAGCATTTT.

This clone appeared a single time. In DNA, the CDR3 is TGTGCCAGCAGTGAGTCGGGACTAGCGGGGGGGTTCTCCTACAATGAGCAGTTCTTC. Residues: CASSESGLAGGFSYNEQFF. The chain uses TRBV2 and TRBJ2-1, with 16 bases lining up with TRBD2. With V trimmed by 3 bases and J by 0 bases, 5 bases remained unmatched. The CDR3 is 19 residues long. CDR1 is SNHLY, CDR2 FYNNEI, per germline.

The CDR3 DNA sequence: TGTGCCAGCAGCTTCCGGACAGCCGGAGATACGCAGTATTTT. It translates to CASSFRTAGDTQYF. The chain recombines TRBV11-3 with TRBJ2-3, with a weak D call TRBD1 (6 bases). CDR3 length equals 14 residues. The germline V gene has CDR1 SGHNT and CDR2 YENEEA. V was trimmed by 3 bases and J by 5 bases, leaving 12 bases between them.

The chain combines TRBV24-1 with TRBJ1-1; D is uncertain. The CDR3 is made up of 13 amino acids. The V and J ends lost 3 bases and 3 bases respectively, with 7 bases between them. The germline gives CDR1 KGHDR, CDR2 SFDVKD. The CDR3 loop reads CATSDLTHTEAFF. CDR3 nucleotides: TGTGCCACCAGTGATCTGACACACACTGAAGCTTTCTTT.